This TCR beta chain stems from a study of blood T cell repertoires in COVID-19. Study overall: Acute-phase and convalescent COVID-19 samples originated in the United States, Italy and Spain. Nucleic acid was either cDNA or gDNA, and it came from T cells, B-cell-depleted T cells, or PBMCs.

Participants reported their clinical history, and cohort assignment relied on those reports. The authors' processing: The authors estimated nucleated cell counts from reference gene primer amplification. The assay was immunoSEQ multiplex PCR, and TCRdb's table has in-frame clones only and misses some. From that table come the V and J calls and clone size; the DNA was used to work out D and trimming. The table records over 200,000 clones, around 81% of them present only once. The CDR3 has 13 residues. Looked up from germline, CDR1 is MDHEN and CDR2 is SYDVKM. V lost 4 bases, J lost 4 bases, and 11 bases lay in between.

The sequence was obtained from a woman in her fifties or sixties with acute COVID-19. Input material: PBMCs or T cells enriched from blood (not recorded which). The chain employs TRBV28 and TRBJ2-7; D gene uncertain. The CDR3 protein is CASSYPSGYEQYF. CDR3 sequence (DNA): TGTGCCAGCAGTTACCCCTCCGGGTACGAGCAGTACTTC.